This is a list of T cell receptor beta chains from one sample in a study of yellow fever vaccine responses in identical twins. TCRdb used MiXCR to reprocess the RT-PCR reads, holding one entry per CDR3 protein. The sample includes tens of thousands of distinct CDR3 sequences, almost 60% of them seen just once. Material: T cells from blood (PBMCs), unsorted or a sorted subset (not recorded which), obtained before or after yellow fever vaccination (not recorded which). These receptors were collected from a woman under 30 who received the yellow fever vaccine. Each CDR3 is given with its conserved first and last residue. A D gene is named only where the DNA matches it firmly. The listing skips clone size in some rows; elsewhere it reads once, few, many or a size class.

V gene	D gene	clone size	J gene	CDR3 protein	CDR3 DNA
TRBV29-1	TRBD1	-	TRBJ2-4	CSVERTGGGIQYF	TGCAGCGTTGAAAGGACAGGGGGTGGCATTCAGTACTTC
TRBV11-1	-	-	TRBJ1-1	CASSQTGATYEAFF	TGTGCCAGCAGTCAGACCGGGGCTACTTATGAAGCTTTCTTT
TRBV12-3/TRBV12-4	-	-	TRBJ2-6	CASSLLSGANVLTF	TGTGCCAGCAGTTTGCTATCTGGGGCCAACGTCCTGACTTTC
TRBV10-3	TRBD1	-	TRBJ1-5	CAISESGTGVNQPQHF	TGTGCCATCAGTGAGTCCGGGACAGGGGTCAATCAGCCCCAGCATTTT
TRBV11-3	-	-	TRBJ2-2	CASSPEASNTGELFF	TGTGCCAGCAGCCCCGAAGCCAGCAACACCGGGGAGCTGTTTTTT
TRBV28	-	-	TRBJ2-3	CASSLLQGGSRDTQYF	TGTGCCAGCAGTTTATTGCAGGGGGGCTCACGGGATACGCAGTATTTT
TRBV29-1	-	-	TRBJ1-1	CSVEERGVNTEAFF	TGCAGCGTTGAAGAAAGGGGCGTGAACACTGAAGCTTTCTTT
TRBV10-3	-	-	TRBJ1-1	CGSGNYTEAFF	TGTGGGTCAGGTAATTACACTGAAGCTTTCTTT
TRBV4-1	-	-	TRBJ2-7	CASSPRSGESYEQYF	TGCGCCAGCAGCCCCAGGTCAGGGGAGTCCTACGAGCAGTACTTC
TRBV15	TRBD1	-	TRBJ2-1	CATSITGQGDEQFF	TGTGCCACCAGCATCACAGGACAGGGCGATGAGCAGTTCTTC
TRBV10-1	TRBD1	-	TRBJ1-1	CASTAGGFTEAFF	TGCGCCAGCACGGCAGGGGGGTTCACTGAAGCTTTCTTT
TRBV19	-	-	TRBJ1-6	CASSIYRDDSPLHF	TGTGCCAGTAGTATTTACAGGGATGATTCACCCCTCCACTTT
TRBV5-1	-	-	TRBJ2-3	CASSLDYTNTDTQYF	TGCGCCAGCAGCTTGGACTATACAAACACAGATACGCAGTATTTT
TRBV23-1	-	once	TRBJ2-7	CASSQSDRSYEQYF	TGCGCCAGCAGTCAATCGGATCGGAGCTACGAGCAGTACTTC
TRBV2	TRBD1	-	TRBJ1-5	CASSSDRGQNQPQHF	TGTGCCAGCAGTTCGGACAGGGGGCAGAATCAGCCCCAGCATTTT
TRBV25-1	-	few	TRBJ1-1	CASSEYGRGWTEAFF	TGTGCCAGCAGTGAATATGGCAGGGGCTGGACTGAAGCTTTCTTT
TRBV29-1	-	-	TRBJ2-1	CSVDRSGNEQFF	TGCAGCGTTGACAGGAGCGGCAATGAGCAGTTCTTC
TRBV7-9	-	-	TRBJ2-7	CASSSGEYEQYF	TGTGCCAGCAGTTCGGGGGAGTACGAGCAGTACTTC
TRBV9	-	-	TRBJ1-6	CASSVGSSSYNSPLHF	TGTGCCAGCAGCGTAGGTTCGAGCTCCTATAATTCACCCCTCCACTTT
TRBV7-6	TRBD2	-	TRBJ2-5	CASSPGVAGVLETQYF	TGTGCCAGCAGCCCCGGGGTGGCGGGAGTTCTAGAGACCCAGTACTTC
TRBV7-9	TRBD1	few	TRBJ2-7	CASSLGQGANEQYF	TGTGCCAGCAGCTTAGGGCAGGGGGCAAACGAGCAGTACTTC
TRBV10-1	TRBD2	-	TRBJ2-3	CASSDRAGGADTQYF	TGCGCCAGCAGTGACCGAGCGGGGGGGGCAGATACGCAGTATTTT
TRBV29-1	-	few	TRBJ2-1	CSAVSSGSHEQFF	TGCAGCGCCGTATCCTCCGGGTCCCATGAGCAGTTCTTC
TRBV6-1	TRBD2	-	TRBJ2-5	CASALRSGEETQYF	TGTGCCAGCGCGCTGAGGAGCGGGGAAGAGACCCAGTACTTC
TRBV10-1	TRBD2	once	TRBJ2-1	CASSERALAVPYNEQFF	TGCGCCAGCAGTGAGAGGGCTCTAGCGGTTCCCTACAATGAGCAGTTCTTC
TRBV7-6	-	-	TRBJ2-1	CASSASTGRNEQFF	TGTGCCAGCAGCGCCTCGACAGGGAGGAATGAGCAGTTCTTC
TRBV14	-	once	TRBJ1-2	CASSPLIGGYTF	TGTGCCAGCAGCCCACTAATAGGTGGCTACACCTTC
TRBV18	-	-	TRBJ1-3	CASSPPSGSGNTIYF	TGTGCCAGCTCACCACCGTCCGGCTCTGGAAACACCATATATTTT
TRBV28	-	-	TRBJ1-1	CASSTPWGTEAFF	TGTGCCAGCAGTACTCCCTGGGGCACTGAAGCTTTCTTT
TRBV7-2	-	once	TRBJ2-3	CASSLGNSYADTQYF	TGTGCCAGCAGCTTAGGGAACTCCTACGCAGATACGCAGTATTTT
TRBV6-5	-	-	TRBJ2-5	CASSSQETQYF	TGTGCCAGCAGTTCCCAAGAGACCCAGTACTTC
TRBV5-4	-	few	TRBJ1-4	CASSWPSTTNEKLFF	TGTGCCAGCAGCTGGCCTAGCACAACTAATGAAAAACTGTTTTTT
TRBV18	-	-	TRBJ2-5	CASSPGETQYF	TGTGCCAGCTCACCCGGCGAGACCCAGTACTTC
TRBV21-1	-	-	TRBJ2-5	CASSKPFLAGGWCETQYF	TGTGCCAGCAGCAAACCCTTTTTGGCGGGAGGATGGTGTGAGACCCAGTACTTC
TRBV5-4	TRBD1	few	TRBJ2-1	CAVSGTGGHEQFF	TGTGCCGTATCCGGGACAGGGGGTCATGAGCAGTTCTTC
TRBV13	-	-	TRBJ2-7	CASSLGERSYEQYF	TGTGCCAGCAGCTTAGGGGAGCGGTCCTACGAGCAGTACTTC
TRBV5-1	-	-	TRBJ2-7	CASSLGSGTYEQYF	TGCGCCAGCAGTTTGGGGTCGGGAACCTACGAGCAGTACTTC
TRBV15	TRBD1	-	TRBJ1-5	CATSRDSLGQGNQPQHF	TGTGCCACCAGCAGAGATAGTCTGGGACAGGGGAATCAGCCCCAGCATTTT
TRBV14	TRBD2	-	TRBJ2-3	CASRHSGSTDTQYF	TGTGCCAGCAGACATAGCGGGAGCACAGATACGCAGTATTTT
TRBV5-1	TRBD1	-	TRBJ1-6	CASSEKEGTGLRSPLHF	TGCGCCAGCAGCGAAAAGGAGGGGACAGGGCTTCGTTCACCCCTCCACTTT
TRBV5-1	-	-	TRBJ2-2	CASSLGQNTGELFF	TGCGCCAGCAGCTTGGGACAAAACACCGGGGAGCTGTTTTTT
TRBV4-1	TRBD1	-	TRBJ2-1	CASSQDGTGQFF	TGCGCCAGCAGCCAAGATGGGACAGGGCAGTTCTTC
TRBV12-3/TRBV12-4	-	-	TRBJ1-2	CASSFTRQGANYGYTF	TGTGCCAGCAGTTTCACGCGTCAGGGAGCTAACTATGGCTACACCTTC
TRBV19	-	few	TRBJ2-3	CASLGNTDTQYF	TGTGCCAGTTTAGGCAACACAGATACGCAGTATTTT
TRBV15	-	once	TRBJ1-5	CATSRLRDGGNQPQHF	TGTGCCACCAGCAGACTCAGGGACGGGGGCAATCAGCCCCAGCATTTT
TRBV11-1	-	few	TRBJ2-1	CASSLVTRTDSYNEQFF	TGTGCCAGCAGCTTAGTGACACGGACCGATTCCTACAATGAGCAGTTCTTC
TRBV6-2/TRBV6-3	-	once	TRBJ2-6	CASSYSISGQFSGANVLTF	TGTGCCAGCAGTTACTCGATTTCCGGACAGTTCTCTGGGGCCAACGTCCTGACTTTC
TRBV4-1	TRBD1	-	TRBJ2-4	CASSQPYRDREWVQYF	TGCGCCAGCAGCCAACCATACCGGGACAGGGAGTGGGTTCAGTACTTC
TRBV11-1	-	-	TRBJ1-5	CASSLEGGMTPQHF	TGTGCCAGCAGCCTGGAGGGGGGGATGACGCCCCAGCATTTT
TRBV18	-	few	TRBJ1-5	CASSHRSILTGSQPQHF	TGTGCCAGCTCCCACCGTTCGATCTTAACAGGGAGTCAGCCCCAGCATTTT
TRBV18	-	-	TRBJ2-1	CASSPSRGNEQFF	TGTGCCAGCTCCCCGAGCAGAGGCAATGAGCAGTTCTTC
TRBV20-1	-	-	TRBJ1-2	CSAREDRNYGYTF	TGCAGTGCTAGAGAAGATAGAAACTATGGCTACACCTTC
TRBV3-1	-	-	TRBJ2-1	CASSHGNEQFF	TGTGCCAGCAGCCATGGAAATGAGCAGTTCTTC
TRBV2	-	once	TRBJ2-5	CASRTLQETQYF	TGTGCCAGCCGGACCCTACAAGAGACCCAGTACTTC
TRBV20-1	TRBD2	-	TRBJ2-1	CSATIAGEQYNEQFF	TGCAGTGCTACCATAGCGGGAGAGCAGTACAATGAGCAGTTCTTC
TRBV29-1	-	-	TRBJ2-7	CSVEPKDHEQYF	TGCAGCGTTGAACCTAAAGATCACGAGCAGTACTTC
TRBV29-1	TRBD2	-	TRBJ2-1	CSAADGLAAYNEQFF	TGCAGCGCCGCCGACGGGCTAGCGGCCTACAATGAGCAGTTCTTC